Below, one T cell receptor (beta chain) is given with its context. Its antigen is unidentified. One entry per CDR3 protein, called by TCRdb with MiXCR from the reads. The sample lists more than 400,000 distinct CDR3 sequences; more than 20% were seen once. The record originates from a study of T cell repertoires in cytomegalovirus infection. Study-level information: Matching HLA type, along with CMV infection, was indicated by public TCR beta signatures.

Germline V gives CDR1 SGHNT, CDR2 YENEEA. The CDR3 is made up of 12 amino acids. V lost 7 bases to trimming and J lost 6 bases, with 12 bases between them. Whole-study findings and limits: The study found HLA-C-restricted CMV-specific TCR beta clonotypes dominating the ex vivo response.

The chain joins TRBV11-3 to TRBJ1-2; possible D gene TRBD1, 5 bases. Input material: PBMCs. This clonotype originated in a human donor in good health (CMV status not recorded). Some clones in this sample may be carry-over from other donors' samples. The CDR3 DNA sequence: TGTGCCAGCAAGGGACTTCTGGATGGCTACACCTTC. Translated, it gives CASKGLLDGYTF.